Each of the 18 T cell receptor beta chains below was sequenced from the same sample in a study of human T cells and chemical hapten exposure. This sample's time point: patch test 1, 2 weeks after DPC sensitization. Treatment indicated: therapeutic diphenylcyclopropenone sensitization with weekly scalp DPC. TCRdb fed the RACE reads into MiXCR, producing one record per CDR3 protein. The sample includes roughly 380,000 distinct CDR3 sequences, roughly 4.8% seen only once; the top ten take about 2.1%. The specimen comprised whole blood, sampled in connection with sensitization to the hapten diphenylcyclopropenone (DPC). The origin of the receptors is a woman aged 45-60 years with alopecia areata. Some clones in this sample may be carry-over from other donors' samples.

The chain joins TRBV12-3 or TRBV12-4 to TRBJ1-2; D is undetermined. V gave up 3 bases and J gave up 5 bases, with 7 bases separating them. The CDR3 contains 12 residues. The CDR3 sequence: CASSFMGYGYTF. The CDR3 coding sequence is TGTGCCAGCAGTTTTATGGGGTATGGCTACACCTTC.

In this sample, this clonotype turned up many times. The chain joins TRBV7-3 to TRBJ1-1, with D tentatively TRBD1 (5 bases). The CDR3 has 13 residues. The germline V and J ends were trimmed by 2 bases and 4 bases, with 8 bases remaining between them. CDR1 and CDR2 from the germline V gene are SGHTA and FQGTGA. DNA of the CDR3: TGTGCCAGCAGCTTACACGGGGGCACTGAAGCTTTCTTT. Translated: CASSLHGGTEAFF.

This clonotype occurred many times. The chain uses TRBV15 and TRBJ1-5; maybe TRBD1 (6 bases). Germline lookup yields CDR1 LNHNV and CDR2 YYDKDF (reference sequence). This CDR3 contains 14 residues. The V gene lost 8 bases and the J gene lost 3 bases, with 14 bases spanning the gap. The CDR3 DNA sequence: TGTGCCACCCGCCCCAGGGGACCCAATCAGCCCCAGCATTTT. Its protein product is CATRPRGPNQPQHF.

In its sample, this clonotype was seen many times. The chain recombines TRBV6-1 with TRBJ2-6; a weak D match, TRBD2 (6 bases). The germline V gene has CDR1 MNHNS and CDR2 SASEGT. The CDR3 covers 19 residues. V was trimmed by 6 bases and J by 1 base, leaving 22 bases between them. DNA of the CDR3: TGTGCCAGCAGCTCCTCCCGTCGGAGGGGATCGTCTGGGGCCAACGTCCTGACTTTC. Translation: CASSSSRRRGSSGANVLTF.

This clonotype has only a few counts. The germline gene is not matched at one end of the junction; a read error may be the cause. J is TRBJ1-1 and V is TRBV7-2; D not resolved. Germline CDR1 and CDR2: SGHTA and FQGNSA. This CDR3 is built from 13 residues. This CDR3 reads CASTLGTTGKAFF. DNA for the CDR3: TGTGCCAGCACCTTAGGCACGACGGGAAAAGCTTTCTTT.

At least ten counts were recorded for this clonotype. The V call is TRBV2, the J call TRBJ2-1, with D perhaps matching TRBD2 (5 bases). This CDR3 has 14 residues. The V gene's germline CDR1 is SNHLY and CDR2 FYNNEI. V was cut by 6 bases and J by 1 base, with 10 bases left in between. The chain's CDR3 is CASRKLASYNEQFF. In nucleotides, the CDR3 is TGTGCCAGCAGGAAGCTAGCTTCCTACAATGAGCAGTTCTTC.

This clonotype was seen at least ten times. The chain joins TRBV6-1 to TRBJ1-1; D call uncertain. The germline V gene has CDR1 MNHNS and CDR2 SASEGT. Trimming removed 5 bases from V and 0 bases from J, with 10 bases in between. The CDR3 totals 14 residues. The CDR3 nucleotides read TGTGCCAGCAGTCAAAGAGACGTGAACACTGAAGCTTTCTTT. Translated: CASSQRDVNTEAFF.

The table lists this clonotype with a few counts. This chain uses TRBV29-1 with TRBJ1-2; no reliable D call. V lost 6 bases and J 4 bases, leaving 12 bases between the germline ends. This CDR3 has 12 amino acids. CDR1 is SQVTM and CDR2 is ANQGSEA in the germline V gene. CDR3 sequence (DNA): TGCAGCGTGAGGACGGAGACCTATGGCTACACCTTC. It translates to CSVRTETYGYTF.

With respect to this clonotype: This could be a read error, since a much larger clone is one nucleotide away. This sequence joins TRBV12-3 or TRBV12-4 and TRBJ2-7, with D unresolved. The CDR3 length is 11 residues. The V gene lost 5 bases and the J gene lost 7 bases, with 9 bases spanning the gap. CDR3 loop: CASSISREQYF. CDR3 coding DNA: TGTGCCAGCAGTATTTCGAGGGAGCAGTACTTC.

This clonotype occurred a few times. CDR3 protein: CASSFGAENIQYF. CDR3 DNA sequence: TGTGCCAGCAGTTTTGGAGCAGAAAACATTCAGTACTTC. The chain combines TRBV12-3 or TRBV12-4 with TRBJ2-4; D is unclear. The germline V and J ends were trimmed by 3 bases and 5 bases, with 8 bases remaining between them. CDR3 length: 13 residues.

This clonotype was detected only a few times. The chain links TRBV7-2 to TRBJ2-3; no clear D. Germline loops: CDR1 SGHTA, CDR2 FQGNSA. Trimming shortened V by 3 bases and J by 2 bases, and 9 bases separated the two germline ends. The CDR3 length is 14 residues. CDR3 amino acids: CASSFEYHTDTQYF. In DNA, the CDR3 is TGTGCCAGCAGCTTCGAGTACCACACAGATACGCAGTATTTT.

This clonotype was observed many times. The rearrangement links TRBV11-2 to TRBJ1-1; D uncertain. Germline-derived CDR1 and CDR2 are SGHAT and FQNNGV. V was pared by 6 bases and J by 2 bases, with 1 base between. The CDR3 runs 10 residues. CDR3 in amino acids: CASSNTEAFF. The DNA of the CDR3 is TGTGCCAGCAGTAACACTGAAGCTTTCTTT. The whole variable domain, remainder taken from reference TRBV11-2 and TRBJ1-1, is EAGVAQSPRYKIIEKRQSVAFWCNPISGHATLYWYQQILGQGPKLLIQFQNNGVVDDSQLPKDRFSAERLKGVDSTLKIQPAKLEDSAVYLCASSNTEAFFGQGTRLTVV.

This clonotype has ten or more counts. The chain recombines TRBV15 with TRBJ1-5, with a weak D call TRBD1 (6 bases). CDR1 is LNHNV, CDR2 YYDKDF, per germline (reference sequence). The CDR3 consists of 16 residues. Deletions cut 0 bases from V and 4 bases from J, with 13 bases between. Written as DNA, the CDR3 is TGTGCCACCAGCAGAGAGGGGGGGCAGATAAATCAGCCCCAGCATTTT. Protein sequence: CATSREGGQINQPQHF. The whole variable domain, filled in from reference TRBV15 and TRBJ1-5, reads DAMVIQNPRYQVTQFGKPVTLSCSQTLNHNVMYWYQQKSSQAPKLLFHYYDKDFNNEADTPDNFQSRRPNTSFCFLDIRSPGLGDTAMYLCATSREGGQINQPQHFGDGTRLSIL.

The table lists this clonotype with many counts. The chain uses TRBV24-1 and TRBJ2-3, with D possibly being TRBD2 (6 bases). This CDR3 contains 15 residues. V was pared by 4 bases and J by 4 bases, with 14 bases between. CDR1 and CDR2 from the germline V gene are KGHDR and SFDVKD. The CDR3, as DNA: TGTGCCACCAGTGAGGGGCCGGGGGACGCAGATACGCAGTATTTT. Encoded protein: CATSEGPGDADTQYF.

This clonotype was found many times. The chain uses TRBV27 and TRBJ2-7; 7 nucleotides match TRBD1. CDR1 is MNHEY, CDR2 SMNVEV, per germline (reference sequence). The CDR3 spans 13 residues. Trimming took 5 bases from V and 1 from J; bases not matched to a gene: 2. CDR3 nucleotides: TGTGCCAGCAGTGGGACAGTTTCCTACGAGCAGTACTTC. This encodes CASSGTVSYEQYF.

The chain joins TRBV6-1 to TRBJ2-1, with a tentative D call TRBD2 (5 bases). The CDR3 has 14 amino acids. With 1 base removed from V and 8 bases from J, the gap between germline ends came to 12 bases. CDR1 and CDR2 (germline): MNHNS, SASEGT. CDR3 protein: CASSEGAGLDEQFF. In nucleotides, the CDR3 is TGTGCCAGCAGTGAAGGGGCAGGACTTGATGAGCAGTTCTTC.

This clonotype came up many times. This chain uses TRBV7-9 with TRBJ2-7; D is undetermined. The CDR3 has 13 residues. Looked up from germline, CDR1 is SEHNR and CDR2 is FQNEAQ (reference sequence). With 6 bases removed from V and 0 bases from J, the gap between germline ends came to 9 bases. CDR3 bases: TGTGCCAGCAGGACACCTAACTCCTACGAGCAGTACTTC. Translated: CASRTPNSYEQYF.

This clonotype was found many times. The J gene is TRBJ2-2, the V gene TRBV11-2, with unresolved D. CDR1 SGHAT and CDR2 FQNNGV come from the germline V gene. The CDR3 loop spans 14 amino acids. The V end lost 1 base, the J end lost 5 bases, and 8 bases lay between the germline ends. Written as DNA, the CDR3 is TGTGCCAGCAGCTTAGGAACGAGAACCGGGGAGCTGTTTTTT. Amino acids: CASSLGTRTGELFF.